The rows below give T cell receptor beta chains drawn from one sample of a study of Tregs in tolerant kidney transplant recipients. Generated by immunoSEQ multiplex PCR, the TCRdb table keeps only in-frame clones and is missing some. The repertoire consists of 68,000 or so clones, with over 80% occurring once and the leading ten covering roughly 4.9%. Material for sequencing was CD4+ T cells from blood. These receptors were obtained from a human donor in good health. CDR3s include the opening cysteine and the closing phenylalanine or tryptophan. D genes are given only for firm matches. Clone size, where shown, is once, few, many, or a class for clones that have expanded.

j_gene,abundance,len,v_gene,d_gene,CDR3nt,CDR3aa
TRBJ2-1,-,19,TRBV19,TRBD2,TGTGCCAGTAGTATAGAAGGGTACGGGGTAGGGACTAGTCGCCATGAGCAGTTCTTC,CASSIEGYGVGTSRHEQFF
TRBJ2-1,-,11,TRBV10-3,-,TGTGCCATCCGGACTGATAATGAGCAGTTCTTC,CAIRTDNEQFF
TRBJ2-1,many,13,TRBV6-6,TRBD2,TGTGCCAGCAAGCCTAGCGGGTACAATGAGCAGTTCTTC,CASKPSGYNEQFF
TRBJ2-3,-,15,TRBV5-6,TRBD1,TGTGCCAGCAGCTGGGACAGGGGGAAAACAGATACGCAGTATTTT,CASSWDRGKTDTQYF
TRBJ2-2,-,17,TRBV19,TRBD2,TGTGCCAGTAGTATAGTGGCAAGCGGGAGTTGGAACGGGGAGCTGTTTTTT,CASSIVASGSWNGELFF
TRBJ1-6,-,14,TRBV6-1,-,TGTGCCAGCAGTTCAGGGCCCTATAATTCACCCCTCCACTTT,CASSSGPYNSPLHF
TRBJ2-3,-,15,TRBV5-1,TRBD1,TGCGCCAGCAGCTACTACACAGGGGTGAGGTATACGCAGTATTTT,CASSYYTGVRYTQYF
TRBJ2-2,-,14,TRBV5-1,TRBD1,TGCGCCAGTAGGGGGACAGGCAACACCGGGGAGCTGTTTTTT,CASRGTGNTGELFF
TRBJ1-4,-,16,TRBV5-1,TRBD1,TGCGCCAGCAGCTTGACCACCCTCCCCGACAGGGGAGGACTGTTTTTT,CASSLTTLPDRGGLFF
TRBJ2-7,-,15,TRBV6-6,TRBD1,TGTGCCAGCAGTTACTCCGGGACAGGGACCTACGAGCAGTACTTC,CASSYSGTGTYEQYF
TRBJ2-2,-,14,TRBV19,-,TGTGCCTCTTCCCGAGAGGGGTTCACCGGGGAGCTGTTTTTT,CASSREGFTGELFF
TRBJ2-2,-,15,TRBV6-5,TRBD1,TGTGCCAGCAGTAGTAGGGACAGGGGTGCCGGGGAGCTGTTTTTT,CASSSRDRGAGELFF
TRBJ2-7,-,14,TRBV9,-,TGTGCCAGCAGCGTATCCACAGTGCCCTACGAGCAGTACTTC,CASSVSTVPYEQYF
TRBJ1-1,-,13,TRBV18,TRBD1,TGTGCCAGCTCTTCGGACAGGGGTACTGAAGCTTTCTTT,CASSSDRGTEAFF
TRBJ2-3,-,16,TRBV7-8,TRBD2,TGTGCCAGCAGCTTAATTACAGCGGGAGGCCCAGGAGAGCAGTATTTT,CASSLITAGGPGEQYF
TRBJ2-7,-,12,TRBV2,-,TGTGCCAGCGACCTGAGCTCCTACGAGCAGTACTTC,CASDLSSYEQYF
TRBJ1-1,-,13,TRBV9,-,TGTGCCAGCAGCGTGTCCCCTCACACTGAAGCTTTCTTT,CASSVSPHTEAFF
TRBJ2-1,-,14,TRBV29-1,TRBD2,TGCAGCGTTGCCCCCTTACTAGCGACCAATGAGCAGTTCTTC,CSVAPLLATNEQFF
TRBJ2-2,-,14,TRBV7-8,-,TGTGCCAGCAGCAAACTTTCGAACACCGGGGAGCTGTTTTTT,CASSKLSNTGELFF
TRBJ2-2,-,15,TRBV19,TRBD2,TGTGCCAGTAAAGTCAAAGCGGGAGGGCCCGGGGAGCTGTTTTTT,CASKVKAGGPGELFF
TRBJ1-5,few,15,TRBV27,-,TGTGCCAGCAGTTCCGCGTGGGGAACATATCAGCCCCAGCATTTT,CASSSAWGTYQPQHF
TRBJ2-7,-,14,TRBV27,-,TGTGCCAGCAGTCCATCCAGGGGACCCTACGAGCAGTACTTC,CASSPSRGPYEQYF
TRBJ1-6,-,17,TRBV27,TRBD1,TGTGCCAGCAGTCACCCGACAGGGGGCCCCCTCAATTCACCCCTCCACTTT,CASSHPTGGPLNSPLHF
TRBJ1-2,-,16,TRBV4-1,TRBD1,TGCGCCAGCAGCCGAGGACCAGGGGGCGCGGGCTATGGCTACACCTTC,CASSRGPGGAGYGYTF
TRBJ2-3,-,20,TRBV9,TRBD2,TGTGCCAGCAGTCCACAGGGGTTCGAACTAGCGGGAGGACGCCCAGATACGCAGTATTTT,CASSPQGFELAGGRPDTQYF
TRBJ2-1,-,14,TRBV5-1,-,TGCGCCAGCAGTTCTAACAGGGCGACCAATGAGCAGTTCTTC,CASSSNRATNEQFF
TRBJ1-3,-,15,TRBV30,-,TGTGCCTCCTATGGAGGGTCTTCGCCTGGAAACACCATATATTTT,CASYGGSSPGNTIYF
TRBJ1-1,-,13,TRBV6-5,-,TGTGCCAGCAATCGACCCCCTAGGACTGAAGCTTTCTTT,CASNRPPRTEAFF
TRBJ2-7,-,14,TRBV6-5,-,TGTGCCAGCAATCTAGACAGGCTGGTAGAAGAGCAGTACTTC,CASNLDRLVEEQYF
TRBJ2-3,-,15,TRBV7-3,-,TGTGCCAGCAGGTTACCAGGGGACACCACAGATACGCAGTATTTT,CASRLPGDTTDTQYF
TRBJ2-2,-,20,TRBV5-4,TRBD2,TGTGCCAGCAGCTTTCCCTGGGCCCCCCTGGCGGGAGGGCACACCGGGGAGCTGTTTTTT,CASSFPWAPLAGGHTGELFF
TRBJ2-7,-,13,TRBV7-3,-,TGTGCCAGCAGCTTAGATGGGGGCTACGAGCAGTACTTC,CASSLDGGYEQYF
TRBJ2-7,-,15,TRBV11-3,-,TGTGCCAGCAGCTTGTGGGGCACAGGGATCTACGAGCAGTACTTC,CASSLWGTGIYEQYF
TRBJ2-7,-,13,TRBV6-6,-,TGTGCCAGCGGATTTCGTCCTACCTACGAGCAGTACTTC,CASGFRPTYEQYF
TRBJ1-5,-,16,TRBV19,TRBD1,TGTGCCAGCATCCCCCGGGACAGGGGGCTAGGGCAGCCCCAGCATTTT,CASIPRDRGLGQPQHF